This is a list of T cell receptor beta chains from one sample in a study of blood T cell repertoires in COVID-19. Profiled with immunoSEQ multiplex PCR; TCRdb holds only in-frame clones, not every one. The repertoire holds about 18,000 clones, with 80% as singletons. The sample was peripheral blood. The receptors shown here come from a man older than 75 with acute or convalescent COVID-19. Both conserved end residues are part of each CDR3. The D gene is left open where the match is weak. The listing skips clone size in some rows; elsewhere it reads once, few, many or a size class.

J,V,D,size,DNA,CDR3
TRBJ1-6,TRBV18,.,.,TGTGCCAGCTCACCAAGTTCCGGGGGAGATTATAATTCACCCCTCCACTTT,CASSPSSGGDYNSPLHF
TRBJ1-5,TRBV7-2,.,.,TGTGCCAGCAGCTTCGGTTACCCTCAGCCCCAGCATTTT,CASSFGYPQPQHF
TRBJ1-5,TRBV7-9,TRBD1,few,TGTGCCAGCAGCTTCGGGGAAGCAGGGGGTCAGCCCCAGCATTTT,CASSFGEAGGQPQHF
TRBJ1-2,TRBV5-1,TRBD1,.,TGCGCCAGCAGCCTCCCGGGGACAGAACAGTACTACACCTTC,CASSLPGTEQYYTF
TRBJ1-1,TRBV30,.,few,TGTGCCTGGAGTGTACAGGATGGGACTGAAGCTTTCTTT,CAWSVQDGTEAFF
TRBJ1-5,TRBV18,.,.,TGTGCCAGCTCACCATTTGGTAGCAGCAATCAGCCCCAGCATTTT,CASSPFGSSNQPQHF
TRBJ2-7,TRBV6-5,TRBD1,.,TGTGCCAGCAGTTACATAAGGGGGCGCGGGTACGAGCAGTACTTC,CASSYIRGRGYEQYF
TRBJ2-5,TRBV18,TRBD1,.,TGTGCCAGCTCAAGAAGTGCGACAGGGGGCGGGGAGACCCAGTACTTC,CASSRSATGGGETQYF
TRBJ1-3,TRBV10-3,.,.,TGTGCCATCAGTAGCCCAGGAGGAAACACCATATATTTT,CAISSPGGNTIYF
TRBJ2-1,TRBV4-1,TRBD2,.,TGCGCCAGCAGCCAAGATATAACTAGCGGGGGCCGGCAGTTCTTC,CASSQDITSGGRQFF
TRBJ2-1,TRBV4-3,.,.,TGCGCCAGCAGCCAGACTAGATACAATGAGCAGTTCTTC,CASSQTRYNEQFF
TRBJ2-3,TRBV5-4,TRBD2,once,TGTGCCAGCAGCTTGGGGTATTGGGGGGGAACCACAGATACGCAGTATTTT,CASSLGYWGGTTDTQYF
TRBJ2-2,TRBV29-1,TRBD1,.,TGCAGCGTCGCGATTGGGACAGCGAACACCGGGGAGCTGTTTTTT,CSVAIGTANTGELFF
TRBJ1-3,TRBV7-9,.,.,TGTGCCAGCAGCTTGAGATCGGGACTGATCTCTGGAAACACCATATATTTT,CASSLRSGLISGNTIYF
TRBJ1-1,TRBV5-8,.,.,TGTGCCAGCAGCCGAGGACAGTCGGTAAACACTGAAGCTTTCTTT,CASSRGQSVNTEAFF
TRBJ1-1,TRBV7-9,.,.,TGTGCCAGCATCATAGGGGCCGGTGGCACTGAAGCTTTCTTT,CASIIGAGGTEAFF
TRBJ1-1,TRBV19,.,.,TGTGCCAGTAGTATTTACAGTTGGCAGGGCAACACTGAAGCTTTCTTT,CASSIYSWQGNTEAFF
TRBJ2-5,TRBV2,TRBD1,.,TGTGCCAGCAGAAACAGGGGACCCCAAGAGACCCAGTACTTC,CASRNRGPQETQYF
TRBJ2-7,TRBV9,TRBD2,.,TGTGCCAGCAGCCCATCCCAGCGGGGGCCCTCCTACGAGCAGTACTTC,CASSPSQRGPSYEQYF
TRBJ1-4,TRBV6-5,TRBD1,.,TGTGCCAGCAGTTCCACAGGGGGGTCAACTAATGAAAAACTGTTTTTT,CASSSTGGSTNEKLFF
TRBJ2-5,TRBV5-1,TRBD1,once,TGCGCCAGCAGCTGGGGACAGGCGGTCGGGGAGACCCAGTACTTC,CASSWGQAVGETQYF
TRBJ2-5,TRBV7-3,TRBD2,.,TGTGCCAGCAGCCCAGGGACTATACAAGAGACCCAGTACTTC,CASSPGTIQETQYF
TRBJ2-2,TRBV18,TRBD1,.,TGTGCCAGCTCACCACAGGGGACAGGGATTGTCGGGGAGCTGTTTTTT,CASSPQGTGIVGELFF
TRBJ2-7,TRBV14,TRBD1,.,TGTGCCAGCAGCCCCTGGACAGGCTCCTACGAGCAGTACTTC,CASSPWTGSYEQYF